This T cell receptor beta chain was retrieved from a study of blood T cell repertoires in COVID-19. Study information: From T cells, B-cell-depleted T cells, or PBMCs came the material, which was cDNA or gDNA.

Authors' processing steps: By means of reference gene primer amplification, nucleated cell counts were estimated. Sequenced by immunoSEQ multiplex PCR; TCRdb stores in-frame clones only, minus some. V and J calls and clone size are those listed in that table; D and trimming were worked out from the DNA. Of some 150,000 clones detected, around 83% appear once; the ten largest clones hold about 3.6%. Individuals aged roughly 18 to 100 years were recruited from 24 US areas. Trimming cost V 3 bases and J 1 base, with 10 bases left between them. The CDR3 totals 14 residues. Germline V gene sequence: CDR1 SGHRS, CDR2 YFSETQ.

This receptor was taken from a woman in her 50s in a cohort exposed to, infected with or recovered from COVID-19 (not recorded which). The chain has TRBV5-1 and TRBJ1-1; D not resolved. Sequenced: PBMCs or T cells enriched from blood (not recorded which). In DNA, the CDR3 is TGCGCCAGCAGCTCCGAGGCGGCGAACACTGAAGCTTTCTTT. Amino acid sequence: CASSSEAANTEAFF.